These 14 T cell receptor beta chains were sequenced from one sample in a study of beta chain features in type 1 diabetes. Study-level findings and limits: Shorter TCRB CDR3s, moderately but significantly so, marked every one of the four CD4+ subsets in Type 1 diabetes patients.

The whole isolated RNA underwent reverse transcription, so sequencing captured expressed TCRB transcripts. Sequencing used immunoSEQ multiplex PCR; TCRdb keeps in-frame clones, though not all of them. In the table there are hundreds of thousands of clones, about an eighth of which are singletons. Their target antigens are unknown. Material for sequencing was naive CD4+ T cells from blood. Receptor source: a man in his late teens or twenties with type 1 diabetes.

This clone occurred a few times. The J gene is TRBJ1-5, the V gene TRBV5-1, with D tentatively TRBD1 (5 bases). Trimming removed 4 bases at V and 2 bases at J, with 16 bases between. The CDR3 is 16 residues long. Germline V CDR1 and CDR2: SGHRS, YFSETQ. CDR3 coding DNA: TGCGCCAGCAGCCGAACTCCGGTACAGGGCAATCAGCCCCAGCATTTT. Translating it yields CASSRTPVQGNQPQHF.

This clone turned up a few times. V usage is TRBV7-9 and J usage is TRBJ1-1; 9 positions agree with TRBD1. The germline CDR1 and CDR2 sequences are SEHNR and FQNEAQ (reference sequence). Trimming removed 1 base from V and 5 bases from J; junction bases left unmatched: 8. The CDR3 consists of 16 residues. In nucleotides, the CDR3 is TGTGCCAGCAGCTTAGGGTCCGGGACAGGGAGTACTGAAGCTTTCTTT. This translates into CASSLGSGTGSTEAFF. Variable domain in full (rest from reference TRBV7-9 and TRBJ1-1): DTGVSQNPRHKITKRGQNVTFRCDPISEHNRLYWYRQTLGQGPEFLTYFQNEAQLEKSRLLSDRFSAERPKGSFSTLEIQRTEQGDSAMYLCASSLGSGTGSTEAFFGQGTRLTVV.

The V call is TRBV10-3, the J call TRBJ1-1, with a tentative D call TRBD1 (5 bases). This CDR3 comprises 13 residues. Deletions cut 10 bases from V and 3 bases from J, with 15 bases between. The germline CDR1 and CDR2 sequences are ENHRY and SYGVKD. The CDR3 is CATTGGWDTEAFF. The CDR3 DNA follows: TGTGCCACAACCGGGGGATGGGACACTGAAGCTTTCTTT.

The gene calls are TRBV6-6 and TRBJ1-1; D possibly corresponds to TRBD1 (5 bases). V shed 10 bases and J shed 4 bases, with 16 bases lying between them. The CDR3 has 13 residues. Germline-derived CDR1 and CDR2 are MNHNY and SVGAGI (reference sequence). The DNA for the CDR3 is TGTGCCATGGGGACGGGGTACGGCACTGAAGCTTTCTTT. It translates to CAMGTGYGTEAFF.

V usage is TRBV5-4 and J usage is TRBJ1-1, with D tentatively TRBD1 (6 bases). The CDR3 is 16 amino acids. Per the germline V gene, CDR1 is SGHNT and CDR2 is YYREEE (reference sequence). V lost 5 bases and J lost 2, with 19 bases in between. CDR3 sequence reads: CASRGWLTGGNTEAFF. The CDR3 coding sequence is TGTGCCAGCAGGGGTTGGTTGACAGGAGGTAACACTGAAGCTTTCTTT.

This clone was found once. The chain links TRBV4-1 to TRBJ1-1; 7 positions match TRBD1. After removal of 0 bases from V and 7 bases from J, the junction contained 5 bases not matched to a gene. The CDR3 totals 14 residues. Looked up from germline, CDR1 is MGHRA and CDR2 is YSYEKL. The CDR3 here is CASSQDKGQSEAFF. In nucleotides, the CDR3 is TGCGCCAGCAGCCAAGATAAGGGACAGAGTGAAGCTTTCTTT.

The genes are TRBV11-2 and TRBJ1-1; no reliable D call. V lost 5 bases, J lost 5 bases, and 6 bases lay in between. CDR3 length: 11 residues. Germline V lookup: CDR1 SGHAT, CDR2 FQNNGV. The DNA of the CDR3 is TGTGCCAGCAGCCCTCAGACTGAAGCTTTCTTT. It codes for CASSPQTEAFF.

This clone came up a few times. The V gene is TRBV10-2, the J gene TRBJ1-2; D is uncertain. Per germline, CDR1 WSHSY and CDR2 SAAADI. The CDR3 sequence is 11 residues long. V was shortened by 4 bases and J by 9 bases, with 9 bases between the two germline ends. CDR3 in amino acids: CASSGEFSYTF. CDR3 coding DNA: TGCGCCAGCAGTGGGGAGTTTAGCTACACCTTC.

This chain connects TRBV27 to TRBJ2-1, with 9 bases that match TRBD2. This CDR3 contains 16 residues. CDR1 and CDR2 from the germline V gene are MNHEY and SMNVEV (reference sequence). Trimming removed 6 bases from V and 9 bases from J; junction bases left unmatched: 15. The chain's CDR3 is CASSLSGSGGLAEQFF. The DNA for the CDR3 is TGTGCCAGCAGCCTTAGTGGGAGCGGGGGGCTCGCTGAGCAGTTCTTC.

For this clone: One junction end does not reproduce the germline sequence, and a read error may be involved. This sequence joins TRBV13 and TRBJ1-3; D call uncertain. The CDR3 has 15 amino acids. Germline CDR1 and CDR2: PRHDT and FYEKMQ (reference sequence). The CDR3, as DNA: TGTGCCAGCAGCGTAGGACGGAGCTCTGGAAACACCATATATTTT. Translated, it gives CASSVGRSSGNTIYF.

This clone was counted a few times. J is TRBJ1-1 and V is TRBV9; D is unresolved. This CDR3 has 14 residues. Germline loops: CDR1 SGDLS, CDR2 YYNGEE. Trimming took 0 bases from V and 4 from J, leaving 10 bases between them. The CDR3 DNA reads TGTGCCAGCAGCGTAGGTCCAGGTGGCACTGAAGCTTTCTTT. Translated: CASSVGPGGTEAFF. Full variable domain (remainder filled in from reference TRBV9 and TRBJ1-1): DSGVTQTPKHLITATGQRVTLRCSPRSGDLSVYWYQQSLDQGLQFLIQYYNGEERAKGNILERFSAQQFPDLHSELNLSSLELGDSALYFCASSVGPGGTEAFFGQGTRLTVV.

This clone was observed a handful of times. The chain carries TRBV21-1 and TRBJ2-4. TRBV21-1 is a documented pseudogene. This CDR3 has 17 amino acids. In DNA, the CDR3 is TGTGCCAGCAGCAACCCCATTTGGGGGGCGGCCAAAAACATTCAGTACTTC. It yields the protein CASSNPIWGAAKNIQYF.

This clone was counted between two and nine times. This sequence joins TRBV29-1 and TRBJ1-1; 7 nucleotides match TRBD1. This CDR3 region has 13 residues. The V gene's germline CDR1 is SQVTM and CDR2 ANQGSEA. The ends lost 7 bases at V and 0 bases at J; junction bases unmatched: 5. Here the CDR3 reads CSGSDRLNTEAFF. CDR3 bases: TGCAGCGGCTCGGACAGGCTGAACACTGAAGCTTTCTTT.

This clone was seen more than once but under ten times. The rearrangement joins TRBV6-5 to TRBJ1-1; the D gene is possibly TRBD1 (5 bases). The V gene lost 4 bases and the J gene lost 1 base, with 13 bases spanning the gap. Germline V lookup: CDR1 MNHEY, CDR2 SVGAGI. The CDR3 sequence is 15 residues long. The CDR3 coding sequence is TGTGCCAGCAGTTCCCCAGCAGGGCGGAACACTGAAGCTTTCTTT. Protein: CASSSPAGRNTEAFF.